The source of this T cell receptor beta chain is a study of T cell changes during pregnancy in multiple sclerosis. Clones were sequenced by immunoSEQ multiplex PCR, and TCRdb holds only the in-frame ones, with some missing. Here the sample spans around 48,000 clones, just over 85% being singletons. V was clipped by 3 bases and J by 0 bases; unmatched bases: 4. CDR1 is SGHTA, CDR2 FQGNSA, per germline. The CDR3 length is 16 residues. The material was CD4+ T cells from peripheral blood mononuclear cells, obtained in the second trimester of pregnancy. The J gene is TRBJ2-2, the V gene TRBV7-2, with 7 bases fitting TRBD2. The clonotype originates from a female donor with multiple sclerosis, enrolled in a pregnancy study. The CDR3 loop reads CASSFQAGSNTGELFF. CDR3 nucleotide sequence: TGTGCCAGCAGCTTCCAAGCGGGATCGAACACCGGGGAGCTGTTTTTT.